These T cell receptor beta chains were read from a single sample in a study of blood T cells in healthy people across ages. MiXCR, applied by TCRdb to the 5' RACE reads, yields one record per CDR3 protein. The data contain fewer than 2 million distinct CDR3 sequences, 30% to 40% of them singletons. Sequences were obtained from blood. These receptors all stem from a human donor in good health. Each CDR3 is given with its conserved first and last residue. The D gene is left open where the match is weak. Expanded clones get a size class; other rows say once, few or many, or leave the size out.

CDR3aa: CSAKGRENQPQHF
CDR3nt: TGCAGTGCTAAGGGCAGGGAGAATCAGCCCCAGCATTTT
j_gene: TRBJ1-5
d_gene: -
abundance: few
v_gene: TRBV20-1

CDR3aa: CAISLAGDTDTQYF
CDR3nt: TGTGCCATCAGCCTAGCGGGGGACACAGATACGCAGTATTTT
j_gene: TRBJ2-3
d_gene: TRBD2
abundance: -
v_gene: TRBV10-3

CDR3aa: CASSPGTSNYNEQFF
CDR3nt: TGTGCCAGCAGCCCTGGGACTAGTAACTACAATGAGCAGTTCTTC
j_gene: TRBJ2-1
d_gene: TRBD2
abundance: -
v_gene: TRBV7-3

CDR3aa: CASSFRGPTYEQYF
CDR3nt: TGCGCCAGCAGCTTTAGGGGACCAACCTACGAGCAGTACTTC
j_gene: TRBJ2-7
d_gene: -
abundance: few
v_gene: TRBV5-1

CDR3aa: CASSLLPRGEQFF
CDR3nt: TGCGCCAGCAGCTTGCTGCCCAGGGGTGAGCAGTTCTTC
j_gene: TRBJ2-1
d_gene: -
abundance: few
v_gene: TRBV5-1

CDR3aa: CASRVGASTDTQYF
CDR3nt: TGTGCCAGCAGAGTAGGGGCTAGCACAGATACGCAGTATTTT
j_gene: TRBJ2-3
d_gene: -
abundance: few
v_gene: TRBV6-1

CDR3aa: CASSPTGGVNQPQHF
CDR3nt: TGTGCCAGCAGTCCGACAGGGGGAGTTAATCAGCCCCAGCATTTT
j_gene: TRBJ1-5
d_gene: TRBD1
abundance: -
v_gene: TRBV6-1

CDR3aa: CASSLLQGAHEQYF
CDR3nt: TGCGCCAGCAGCTTGCTACAGGGGGCCCACGAGCAGTACTTC
j_gene: TRBJ2-7
d_gene: TRBD1
abundance: -
v_gene: TRBV5-1

CDR3aa: CASSSGGGTINYGYTF
CDR3nt: TGTGCCAGCAGCTCCGGTGGAGGAACTATTAACTATGGCTACACCTTC
j_gene: TRBJ1-2
d_gene: -
abundance: -
v_gene: TRBV5-4

CDR3aa: CASSSGGAIETQYF
CDR3nt: TGTGCCAGCAGCTCCGGGGGGGCCATTGAGACCCAGTACTTC
j_gene: TRBJ2-5
d_gene: TRBD2
abundance: few
v_gene: TRBV12-3/TRBV12-4

CDR3aa: CASEAGTVNTEAFF
CDR3nt: TGTGCCAGCGAAGCCGGGACAGTGAACACTGAAGCTTTCTTT
j_gene: TRBJ1-1
d_gene: TRBD1
abundance: -
v_gene: TRBV7-2

CDR3aa: CASSFVAGGTYNEQFF
CDR3nt: TGTGCCAGCAGCTTCGTAGCGGGGGGCACCTACAATGAGCAGTTCTTC
j_gene: TRBJ2-1
d_gene: TRBD2
abundance: -
v_gene: TRBV7-2

CDR3aa: CASSADRTGSSGANVLTF
CDR3nt: TGTGCCAGCAGTGCCGATAGGACAGGTAGCTCTGGGGCCAACGTCCTGACTTTC
j_gene: TRBJ2-6
d_gene: TRBD1
abundance: few
v_gene: TRBV6-2/TRBV6-3

CDR3aa: CSVESGSGEQFF
CDR3nt: TGCAGCGTTGAATCCGGATCTGGGGAGCAGTTCTTC
j_gene: TRBJ2-1
d_gene: -
abundance: few
v_gene: TRBV29-1

CDR3aa: CASGPGEGLAGSTDTQYF
CDR3nt: TGTGCCAGCGGCCCCGGGGAAGGCCTAGCGGGAAGCACAGATACGCAGTATTTT
j_gene: TRBJ2-3
d_gene: TRBD2
abundance: -
v_gene: TRBV2

CDR3aa: CASSHLDRNIQYF
CDR3nt: TGTGCCAGCAGCCACCTGGACAGAAACATTCAGTACTTC
j_gene: TRBJ2-4
d_gene: -
abundance: -
v_gene: TRBV4-2

CDR3aa: CASSSLFLEGNEKLFF
CDR3nt: TGTGCCAGCAGTTCTCTTTTCCTGGAAGGAAATGAAAAACTGTTTTTT
j_gene: TRBJ1-4
d_gene: -
abundance: -
v_gene: TRBV4-2

CDR3aa: CSARFLQGFEQFF
CDR3nt: TGCAGTGCTAGATTCCTTCAGGGGTTTGAGCAGTTCTTC
j_gene: TRBJ2-1
d_gene: -
abundance: few
v_gene: TRBV20-1

CDR3aa: CATRGNLVDGTQYF
CDR3nt: TGTGCCACCAGGGGTAACCTCGTCGATGGGACCCAGTACTTC
j_gene: TRBJ2-5
d_gene: -
abundance: few
v_gene: TRBV15

CDR3aa: CASSLRQGRHNEQFF
CDR3nt: TGTGCCAGCAGTTTACGGCAGGGGAGGCACAATGAGCAGTTCTTC
j_gene: TRBJ2-1
d_gene: -
abundance: few
v_gene: TRBV27

CDR3aa: CAISERDRGFSPLHF
CDR3nt: TGTGCCATCAGTGAGCGGGACAGGGGATTCTCACCCCTCCACTTT
j_gene: TRBJ1-6
d_gene: TRBD1
abundance: few
v_gene: TRBV10-3

CDR3aa: CASSTRDHQPQHF
CDR3nt: TGTGCCAGCAGTACTCGGGACCATCAGCCCCAGCATTTT
j_gene: TRBJ1-5
d_gene: -
abundance: -
v_gene: TRBV6-6

CDR3aa: CASSPRGQGEGQPQHF
CDR3nt: TGTGCCAGCAGCCCGAGAGGACAGGGAGAAGGTCAGCCCCAGCATTTT
j_gene: TRBJ1-5
d_gene: TRBD1
abundance: -
v_gene: TRBV7-9

CDR3aa: CSASSGSQAGEGWNEQYF
CDR3nt: TGCAGTGCTAGTTCGGGATCCCAGGCGGGGGAAGGTTGGAACGAGCAGTACTTC
j_gene: TRBJ2-7
d_gene: TRBD2
abundance: -
v_gene: TRBV20-1

CDR3aa: CASSLGDRGGSTEAFF
CDR3nt: TGTGCCAGCAGCTTAGGGGACAGGGGAGGAAGCACTGAAGCTTTCTTT
j_gene: TRBJ1-1
d_gene: TRBD1
abundance: once
v_gene: TRBV7-6

CDR3aa: CASSPRRGGKDYGYTF
CDR3nt: TGTGCCAGCAGCCCCCGACGTGGAGGGAAGGACTATGGCTACACCTTC
j_gene: TRBJ1-2
d_gene: -
abundance: -
v_gene: TRBV7-2

CDR3aa: CASSAGTSGEGQYF
CDR3nt: TGTGCCAGCAGCGCAGGGACTAGCGGGGAGGGTCAGTACTTC
j_gene: TRBJ2-5
d_gene: TRBD2
abundance: -
v_gene: TRBV9

CDR3aa: CSVSGDRGYGYTF
CDR3nt: TGCAGCGTATCCGGGGACAGGGGGTATGGCTACACCTTC
j_gene: TRBJ1-2
d_gene: TRBD1
abundance: -
v_gene: TRBV29-1

CDR3aa: CSVKKTGLNTEAFF
CDR3nt: TGCAGCGTCAAAAAGACAGGCCTGAACACTGAAGCTTTCTTT
j_gene: TRBJ1-1
d_gene: -
abundance: few
v_gene: TRBV29-1

CDR3aa: CASSRTEAGANVLTF
CDR3nt: TGTGCCAGCAGTAGGACAGAGGCTGGGGCCAACGTCCTGACTTTC
j_gene: TRBJ2-6
d_gene: -
abundance: -
v_gene: TRBV27

CDR3aa: CASSINLKRQETQYF
CDR3nt: TGTGCCAGCAGTATAAACCTCAAGAGGCAAGAGACCCAGTACTTC
j_gene: TRBJ2-5
d_gene: -
abundance: few
v_gene: TRBV7-9

CDR3aa: CASNQGGQETQYF
CDR3nt: TGTGCCAGCAACCAGGGTGGACAAGAGACCCAGTACTTC
j_gene: TRBJ2-5
d_gene: -
abundance: -
v_gene: TRBV2

CDR3aa: CASSHAPEGTSVTDTQYF
CDR3nt: TGCGCCAGCAGCCACGCTCCCGAAGGGACTAGCGTCACAGATACGCAGTATTTT
j_gene: TRBJ2-3
d_gene: TRBD2
abundance: -
v_gene: TRBV14

CDR3aa: CASSEGPMGTQYF
CDR3nt: TGTGCCAGCAGTGAAGGACCAATGGGGACCCAGTACTTC
j_gene: TRBJ2-5
d_gene: -
abundance: -
v_gene: TRBV6-1

CDR3aa: CASRGTGGNEQYF
CDR3nt: TGTGCCAGCAGGGGGACAGGGGGAAATGAGCAGTACTTC
j_gene: TRBJ2-7
d_gene: TRBD1
abundance: -
v_gene: TRBV2

CDR3aa: CSAMRRENAEAFF
CDR3nt: TGCAGTGCTATGCGTCGGGAGAACGCTGAAGCTTTCTTT
j_gene: TRBJ1-1
d_gene: -
abundance: -
v_gene: TRBV20-1